A selection of T cell receptor beta chains follows, all from one sample in a study of low-dose radiotherapy and immunotherapy resistance in tumors. TCRdb processed the reads anew with MiXCR; each CDR3 protein has one entry. The profile shows about 47,000 distinct CDR3 sequences, roughly 10% of them singletons. This sample comprised PBMCs, obtained before treatment. These receptors were obtained from a female donor with ovarian cancer. Both conserved end residues are part of each CDR3. Fields, in order: V gene, clone size, J gene, D gene, CDR3 protein, CDR3 DNA. D genes are given only for firm matches. Only some rows state a clone size, as once, few, many or a class for expanded clones.

TRBV19	many	TRBJ1-5	NA	CASTPWGTQPQHF	TGTGCCAGTACCCCATGGGGCACTCAGCCCCAGCATTTT
TRBV24-1	many	TRBJ2-3	NA	CATSDTQEHTDTQYF	TGTGCCACCAGTGACACCCAGGAACACACAGATACGCAGTATTTT
TRBV7-8	many	TRBJ2-1	TRBD2	CASSLAIAGERIF	TGTGCCAGCAGCTTAGCGATAGCGGGGGAGCGGATCTTC
TRBV5-6	many	TRBJ1-2	TRBD1	CASSFRTGSFNYGYTF	TGTGCCAGCAGCTTCCGGACAGGGAGTTTTAACTATGGCTACACCTTC
TRBV7-9	many	TRBJ2-7	TRBD2	CASSSSGGLSYEQYF	TGTGCCAGCAGCTCTAGCGGGGGCCTCTCCTACGAGCAGTACTTC
TRBV10-3	many	TRBJ2-7	NA	CAISGPKSSYEQYF	TGTGCCATCAGTGGACCAAAGAGCTCCTACGAGCAGTACTTC
TRBV10-3	many	TRBJ1-1	NA	CAISESSGRGGTEAFF	TGTGCCATCAGTGAGTCTTCCGGGAGGGGGGGGACTGAAGCTTTCTTT
TRBV20-1	many	TRBJ2-5	NA	CSAWRMETQYF	TGCAGTGCTTGGCGAATGGAGACCCAGTACTTC
TRBV23-1	many	TRBJ2-5	TRBD1	CASSPGQGYQETQYF	TGCGCCAGCAGTCCAGGACAGGGGTACCAAGAGACCCAGTACTTC
TRBV20-1	many	TRBJ1-1	NA	CSATQANTEAFF	TGCAGTGCTACCCAAGCGAACACTGAAGCTTTCTTT
TRBV4-1	many	TRBJ2-2	TRBD1	CASSKGQGANTGELFF	TGCGCCAGCAGCAAGGGACAGGGGGCGAACACCGGGGAGCTGTTTTTT
TRBV5-8	many	TRBJ1-1	NA	CASSRRGGALRNTEAFF	TGTGCCAGCAGTCGTCGCGGGGGGGCCCTTCGTAACACTGAAGCTTTCTTT
TRBV6-2/TRBV6-3	many	TRBJ2-5	NA	CASRSQTETQYF	TGTGCCAGCAGATCCCAGACAGAGACCCAGTACTTC
TRBV7-2	many	TRBJ1-5	TRBD1	CASSTNRGGSNQPQHF	TGTGCCAGCAGCACGAACAGGGGTGGGAGCAATCAGCCCCAGCATTTT
TRBV24-1	many	TRBJ2-2	NA	CATSDPRQGGPKELFF	TGTGCCACCAGTGATCCACGACAGGGAGGGCCCAAGGAGCTGTTTTTT
TRBV27	many	TRBJ2-2	NA	CASTLRGWGTGELFF	TGTGCCAGCACCCTCCGAGGGTGGGGCACCGGGGAGCTGTTTTTT
TRBV5-6	many	TRBJ2-3	NA	CASSNVGADTQYF	TGTGCCAGCAGCAACGTCGGGGCAGATACGCAGTATTTT
TRBV28	many	TRBJ2-1	NA	CASSPEWRSSYNEQFF	TGTGCCAGCAGCCCAGAATGGCGGAGCTCCTACAATGAGCAGTTCTTC
TRBV18	many	TRBJ2-1	NA	CASSTGQGEQFF	TGTGCCAGCTCCACGGGTCAGGGTGAGCAGTTCTTC
TRBV5-1	large	TRBJ2-2	NA	CASKRRATGELFF	TGCGCCAGCAAGAGGAGGGCCACCGGGGAGCTGTTTTTT
TRBV7-3	many	TRBJ1-6	TRBD1	CASSPTGNSPLHF	TGTGCCAGCAGCCCGACAGGGAATTCACCCCTCCACTTT
TRBV6-2/TRBV6-3	many	TRBJ2-3	TRBD2	CASRTWTSGPDTQYF	TGTGCCAGCAGAACTTGGACTAGCGGGCCAGATACGCAGTATTTT
TRBV25-1	many	TRBJ2-7	NA	CASSELQGNRYEQYF	TGTGCCAGCAGTGAACTGCAGGGCAACCGTTACGAGCAGTACTTC
TRBV4-1	many	TRBJ2-2	NA	CASSQWGYSGELFF	TGCGCCAGCAGCCAGTGGGGGTACTCCGGGGAGCTGTTTTTT
TRBV28	many	TRBJ2-7	NA	CASRRDFLSSYEQYF	TGTGCCAGCAGACGGGACTTCCTGAGCTCCTACGAGCAGTACTTC
TRBV5-5	NA	TRBJ1-6	NA	CASSLASLSSFNSPLHF	TGTGCCAGCAGCCTCGCTAGCCTATCTTCCTTTAATTCACCCCTCCACTTT
TRBV20-1	NA	TRBJ2-1	NA	CSARQGIHEQFF	TGCAGTGCTAGACAGGGGATTCATGAGCAGTTCTTC
TRBV10-3	NA	TRBJ2-7	NA	CAISGGGEQYF	TGTGCCATCAGTGGGGGAGGCGAGCAGTACTTC
TRBV24-1	many	TRBJ1-1	NA	CATRGTQLTEAFF	TGTGCCACCAGGGGGACCCAGCTCACTGAAGCTTTCTTT
TRBV3-1	many	TRBJ2-1	NA	CASSQDSAFAGDEQFF	TGTGCCAGCAGCCAAGACTCGGCGTTTGCTGGGGATGAGCAGTTCTTC
TRBV18	many	TRBJ1-2	NA	CASSANRDPGGYTF	TGTGCCAGCTCAGCAAACAGGGACCCCGGTGGCTACACCTTC
TRBV2	NA	TRBJ1-1	NA	CASSVPGLNTEAFF	TGTGCCAGCAGTGTACCAGGGTTGAACACTGAAGCTTTCTTT
TRBV5-6	many	TRBJ2-5	NA	CASSQTGDLQETQYF	TGTGCCAGCAGCCAGACAGGAGACCTCCAAGAGACCCAGTACTTC
TRBV18	many	TRBJ2-7	TRBD1	CASSPPGQGDYEQYF	TGTGCCAGCTCACCGCCGGGACAGGGAGACTACGAGCAGTACTTC
TRBV4-1	many	TRBJ2-2	NA	CAIPTRMGELFF	TGCGCCATCCCAACTCGGATGGGGGAGCTGTTTTTT
TRBV7-2	many	TRBJ1-6	NA	CASSPGPSQTGSPLHF	TGTGCCAGCAGCCCCGGCCCGTCCCAGACAGGCAGTCCCCTCCACTTT
TRBV5-1	many	TRBJ1-2	NA	CASSYSGGDYGYTF	TGCGCCAGCAGCTATTCCGGTGGGGACTATGGCTACACCTTC
TRBV10-2	few	TRBJ2-7	NA	CASRSDSLSYEQYF	TGCGCCAGCAGATCGGACAGTCTCTCCTACGAGCAGTACTTC
TRBV7-9	many	TRBJ2-1	TRBD1	CASSFPGTGFDNEQFF	TGTGCCAGCAGCTTTCCGGGGACAGGGTTCGACAATGAGCAGTTCTTC
TRBV11-2	many	TRBJ2-3	NA	CASSRWTDTQYF	TGTGCCAGCAGCCGGTGGACAGATACGCAGTATTTT
TRBV6-5	many	TRBJ1-1	NA	CASTNPGKTEAFF	TGTGCCAGCACCAACCCCGGGAAAACTGAAGCTTTCTTT
TRBV28	many	TRBJ1-5	NA	CASTSIGGVPQPQHF	TGTGCCAGCACCTCCATCGGGGGGGTGCCTCAGCCCCAGCATTTT
TRBV6-2/TRBV6-3	many	TRBJ1-5	TRBD1	CASSLGLGQGIRSNQPQHF	TGTGCCAGCAGTCTGGGACTGGGACAGGGTATTCGGAGCAATCAGCCCCAGCATTTT
TRBV18	many	TRBJ2-1	NA	CASSRAGPYNEQFF	TGTGCCAGCTCACGGGCAGGGCCCTACAATGAGCAGTTCTTC
TRBV3-1	many	TRBJ2-7	NA	CASSLGRRYEQYF	TGTGCCAGCAGCCTTGGACGGCGCTACGAGCAGTACTTC
TRBV20-1	many	TRBJ1-1	NA	CSAREGPPGNTEAFF	TGCAGTGCTAGAGAGGGGCCTCCGGGGAACACTGAAGCTTTCTTT
TRBV11-2	NA	TRBJ2-1	TRBD2	CASSSTSGGNEQFF	TGTGCCAGCAGCTCGACTAGCGGGGGAAATGAGCAGTTCTTC
TRBV10-2	many	TRBJ1-5	NA	CASSRGQLSNQPQHF	TGCGCCAGCAGCAGGGGACAACTTAGCAATCAGCCCCAGCATTTT
TRBV20-1	NA	TRBJ1-2	NA	CSATQGGNYGYTF	TGCAGTGCCACCCAGGGAGGGAACTATGGCTACACCTTC
TRBV30	many	TRBJ2-1	TRBD2	CAWSPSGGAIEQFF	TGTGCCTGGAGTCCCTCCGGGGGGGCCATTGAGCAGTTCTTC
TRBV19	many	TRBJ2-1	NA	CASTLGTPPSYNEQFF	TGTGCCAGTACCCTCGGGACTCCTCCTTCCTACAATGAGCAGTTCTTC
TRBV7-2	NA	TRBJ1-5	NA	CASSLGQSSNQPQHF	TGTGCCAGCAGCTTAGGACAAAGTAGCAATCAGCCCCAGCATTTT